The rows below give T cell receptor beta chains drawn from one sample of a study of blood T cell repertoires in COVID-19. TCRdb's copy holds only in-frame clones and misses some; the assay was immunoSEQ multiplex PCR. The table lists 220,000 or so clones, about 86% of them singletons. The sample taken for sequencing was peripheral blood. The receptors here all came from a woman aged 45-60 years with COVID-19, enrolled during active disease. Both conserved end residues are part of each CDR3. The order of the fields is CDR3 DNA, CDR3 protein, V gene, D gene, J gene, clone size. The D gene is left open where the match is weak. Not all rows give a size; the values are once, few, many and, for expanded clones, a class.

TGTGCCAGCATCTTAGCGGGGGGTTATGAAGATACGCAGTATTTT CASILAGGYEDTQYF TRBV7-2 TRBD2 TRBJ2-3 -
TGTGCCAGCAGATCTCTAGGACTAATCCACAATGAGCAGTTCTTC CASRSLGLIHNEQFF TRBV27 - TRBJ2-1 -
TGTGCCAGCAGACTAGGGGAAGGGGGTAGCTATGGCTACACCTTC CASRLGEGGSYGYTF TRBV7-9 - TRBJ1-2 -
TGCGCCAGCAGCTTGGCGACAGTTCCCCCAGATACGCAGTATTTT CASSLATVPPDTQYF TRBV5-1 - TRBJ2-3 -
TGTGCCACCAGCGAGGGGGGGGAGGACTATGGCTACACCTTC CATSEGGEDYGYTF TRBV15 - TRBJ1-2 -
TGTGCCAGCAGTAGGGACATTGAAGCTTTCTTT CASSRDIEAFF TRBV5-6 - TRBJ1-1 -
TGTGCCAGCAGCTTAACGTTACGACAGGGTATGAATGAGCAGTTCTTC CASSLTLRQGMNEQFF TRBV7-3 TRBD1 TRBJ2-1 -
TGTGCCATCAAGGAGACGGCAATGAACACTGAAGCTTTCTTT CAIKETAMNTEAFF TRBV10-3 - TRBJ1-1 once
TGTGCCAGCAGTTGGACTAGCAAAGATACGCAGTATTTT CASSWTSKDTQYF TRBV27 TRBD2 TRBJ2-3 once
TGTGCCAGCAGCTTAGGACAGGGTCTCAACGAGCAGTACTTC CASSLGQGLNEQYF TRBV7-9 TRBD1 TRBJ2-7 -
TGCGCCAGCAGCTTTCAGGGGTATGGCTACACCTTC CASSFQGYGYTF TRBV5-1 - TRBJ1-2 -
TGTGCCATCAGTGACAGGGATGGGCAGCCCCAGCATTTT CAISDRDGQPQHF TRBV10-3 - TRBJ1-5 few
TGTGCCAGCAGCCTCTACTTAGGACAGGGTGAAAACTATGGCTACACCTTC CASSLYLGQGENYGYTF TRBV11-2 TRBD1 TRBJ1-2 -
TGCGCCAGCGGAATACCAGGGGCTGGGGCCAACGTCCTGACTTTC CASGIPGAGANVLTF TRBV4-1 - TRBJ2-6 -
TGTGCCAGCAGTTACTATAGGACTAGGGGCACCGGGGAGCTGTTTTTT CASSYYRTRGTGELFF TRBV6-6 TRBD2 TRBJ2-2 -
TGTGCCAGCAGCCCGGGCCAGGGCCCTGGAAACACCATATATTTT CASSPGQGPGNTIYF TRBV11-3 - TRBJ1-3 -
TGTGCCATCAGTGAGAATCGGGACACCGGGGAGCTGTTTTTT CAISENRDTGELFF TRBV10-3 - TRBJ2-2 -
TGTGCCAGCAGCTCCGAGAGTCCCGGGAACACCGGGGAGCTGTTTTTT CASSSESPGNTGELFF TRBV7-7 - TRBJ2-2 -
TGTGCCAGCAGCTTGATCGGGACAGACCCTCGGGACGAGCAGTACTTC CASSLIGTDPRDEQYF TRBV7-2 TRBD1 TRBJ2-7 -
TGCGCCAGCAGCCAACCTGAGGCCGCGGGGAGCACCGGGGAGCTGTTTTTT CASSQPEAAGSTGELFF TRBV4-1 - TRBJ2-2 -
TGTGCCAGCAGTTTACAGTGGCTAGCGGGGGGGAAAACCGGGGAGCTGTTTTTT CASSLQWLAGGKTGELFF TRBV27 TRBD2 TRBJ2-2 -
TGTGCCTGGAGAAGGACTAAGAACACTGAAGCTTTCTTT CAWRRTKNTEAFF TRBV30 - TRBJ1-1 -
TGCAGCGTTGGGCAGGGGGCCAATGAGCAGTTCTTC CSVGQGANEQFF TRBV29-1 TRBD1 TRBJ2-1 -
TGTGCCAGCAGCCTTCAGGGGACGGGCGAGCAGTACTTC CASSLQGTGEQYF TRBV7-8 - TRBJ2-7 -
TGTGCCAGCAGCTTAACCGACAGGGGGCTTGGACAGCCCCAGCATTTT CASSLTDRGLGQPQHF TRBV7-9 TRBD1 TRBJ1-5 few
TGTGCCAGCAGCCAAAGAGGAATCCTCGGGACAGATTATGGCTACACCTTC CASSQRGILGTDYGYTF TRBV14 TRBD1 TRBJ1-2 -
TGCGCCAGCAGCCCCCCCCAGGGATTAGGCAATCAGCCCCAGCATTTT CASSPPQGLGNQPQHF TRBV4-1 - TRBJ1-5 -
TGTGCCAGCAGCTTAGGTAGCGGGAAAGATACGCAGTATTTT CASSLGSGKDTQYF TRBV11-3 TRBD2 TRBJ2-3 once
TGTGCCAGCAGCCCCGATGGCAGGGGGTCTCAGCCCCAGCATTTT CASSPDGRGSQPQHF TRBV9 TRBD1 TRBJ1-5 -
TGTGCCAGTAGTGATGGGACAATGGATACGCAGTATTTT CASSDGTMDTQYF TRBV19 - TRBJ2-3 -
TGTGCCAGTAGTTTAGGGAAGAGGACTGAAGCTTTCTTT CASSLGKRTEAFF TRBV19 - TRBJ1-1 -
TGTGCCAGCAGCTTAGACAGGGGGCACGGAAAACTGTTTTTT CASSLDRGHGKLFF TRBV7-2 TRBD1 TRBJ1-4 -
TGTGCCAGCAGCTTGGGGGGCAGTTTCTTCTACGAGCAGTACTTC CASSLGGSFFYEQYF TRBV5-4 - TRBJ2-7 once
TGTGCCAGCAGTGAAGGCCCACGTACGGCAGATACGCAGTATTTT CASSEGPRTADTQYF TRBV2 - TRBJ2-3 -
TGTGCCAGCAGTTTAACAGGGGCGGCGGGGGAGCTGTTTTTT CASSLTGAAGELFF TRBV27 TRBD1 TRBJ2-2 -
TGTGCCAGCAGTCCGACAGGATGGAGAACCGGGGAGCTGTTTTTT CASSPTGWRTGELFF TRBV28 - TRBJ2-2 -
TGTGCCAGTAGGGGGAGCTCCTACGAGCAGTACTTC CASRGSSYEQYF TRBV19 - TRBJ2-7 -
TGTGCCAGCAGCTTATTCGCCGGGGAGCTGTTTTTT CASSLFAGELFF TRBV11-3 - TRBJ2-2 -
TGTGCCAGCTGGACAGTTAATGAAAAACTGTTTTTT CASWTVNEKLFF TRBV28 - TRBJ1-4 -
TGTGCCAGTAGTCCTACAGGGGGCGTCTACGAGCAGTACTTC CASSPTGGVYEQYF TRBV19 TRBD1 TRBJ2-7 few
TGTGCCAGCAGCTTAGTGGGCAGGGTGGGTGGTCAGCCCCAGCATTTT CASSLVGRVGGQPQHF TRBV7-6 - TRBJ1-5 -
TGTGCCAGCAGTTACCCGCGACTAGCGGGGGGGCCCAACGAGCAGTACTTC CASSYPRLAGGPNEQYF TRBV6-2/TRBV6-3 TRBD2 TRBJ2-7 -
TGTGCCAGTAGTATGAGTCTAGCGTTAACTTCGGATACGCAGTATTTT CASSMSLALTSDTQYF TRBV19 - TRBJ2-3 -
TGCGCCAGCAGCTTGGAGGGAGGCCTTAACTATGGCTACACCTTC CASSLEGGLNYGYTF TRBV5-1 - TRBJ1-2 -
TGTGCCAGCAGTCCCCAACCCCAGACAGGGAGCAATCAGCCCCAGCATTTT CASSPQPQTGSNQPQHF TRBV28 TRBD1 TRBJ1-5 -
TGTGCCAGCAGCCAAGTATCAGCGAACTACGAGCAGTACTTC CASSQVSANYEQYF TRBV3-1/TRBV3-2 - TRBJ2-7 -
TGTGCCATCAGTGGCAGAAACAATGAGCAGTTCTTC CAISGRNNEQFF TRBV10-3 - TRBJ2-1 few
TGTGCCAGCAGCCCCCGCGGGATGTGGACAGATACGCAGTATTTT CASSPRGMWTDTQYF TRBV3-1/TRBV3-2 - TRBJ2-3 -
TGTGCCAGCAGTTACCGGCTTTCCCCGAGCAGTCCTGGGGCCTCCTACGAGCAGTACTTC CASSYRLSPSSPGASYEQYF TRBV6-2/TRBV6-3 - TRBJ2-7 few
TGTGCCATCAGTGAGTCGCGGGAAAATGAAAAACTGTTTTTT CAISESRENEKLFF TRBV10-3 - TRBJ1-4 -
TGTGCCAGCAGCCAAGCGCCGGGGGGTGAGCAGTTCTTC CASSQAPGGEQFF TRBV3-1/TRBV3-2 TRBD2 TRBJ2-1 -
TGCGCCAGCAGCTTGGCAACTTTCGATAGGGCAGGGACTGAAGCTTTCTTT CASSLATFDRAGTEAFF TRBV5-1 - TRBJ1-1 -
TGCGCCAGCAGCCAAGAGGCAGGGCTCCTTAATGAAAAACTGTTTTTT CASSQEAGLLNEKLFF TRBV4-3 - TRBJ1-4 -
TGTGCCAGCAGTCCTCGACGGAGCCAAGAGACCCAGTACTTC CASSPRRSQETQYF TRBV27 - TRBJ2-5 -